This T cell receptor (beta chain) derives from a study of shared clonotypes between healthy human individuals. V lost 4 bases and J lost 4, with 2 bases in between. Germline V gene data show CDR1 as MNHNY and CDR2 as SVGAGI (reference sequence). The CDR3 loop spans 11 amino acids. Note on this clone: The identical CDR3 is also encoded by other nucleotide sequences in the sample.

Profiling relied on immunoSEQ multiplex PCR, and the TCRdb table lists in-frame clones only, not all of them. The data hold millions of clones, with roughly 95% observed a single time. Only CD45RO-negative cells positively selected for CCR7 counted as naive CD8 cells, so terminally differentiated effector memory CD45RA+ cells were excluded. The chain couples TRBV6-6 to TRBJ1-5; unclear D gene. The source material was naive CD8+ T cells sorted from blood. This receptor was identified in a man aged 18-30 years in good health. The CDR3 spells CASSSNQPQHF. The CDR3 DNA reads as TGTGCCAGCAGTTCAAATCAGCCCCAGCATTTT.